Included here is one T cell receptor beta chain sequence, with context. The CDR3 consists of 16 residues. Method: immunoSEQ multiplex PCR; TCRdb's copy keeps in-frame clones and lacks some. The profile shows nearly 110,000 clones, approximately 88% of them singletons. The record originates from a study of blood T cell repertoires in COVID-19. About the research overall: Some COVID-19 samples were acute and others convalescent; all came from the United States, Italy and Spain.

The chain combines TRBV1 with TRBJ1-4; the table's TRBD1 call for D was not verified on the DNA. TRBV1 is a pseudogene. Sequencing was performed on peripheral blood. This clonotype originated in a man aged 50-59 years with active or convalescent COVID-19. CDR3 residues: CTSSQDCPRGNEKLFF. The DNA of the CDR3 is TGCACCAGCAGCCAAGATTGCCCGAGGGGGAATGAAAAACTGTTTTTT.